Listed here is a single T cell receptor (beta chain). Its specific antigen is unknown. Per-nucleotide qualities are absent, and no much larger clonotype sits a single base away. Trimming leaves V shorter by 4 bases and J shorter by 2 bases, with the junction holding 2 bases beyond the gene matches. CDR1 ENHRY and CDR2 SYGVKD are derived from the germline V gene. The CDR3 runs 13 amino acids, cysteine and phenylalanine included. This entry keeps only the CDR3 DNA: 39 bases, framed from base 1. These data belong to a study of T cell changes during pregnancy in multiple sclerosis (dated by TCRdb to 2018 to 2020). Background on the whole study: In women with multiple sclerosis, the researchers looked at how the T cell repertoire shifted as pregnancy progressed.

The method behind the library was the immunoSEQ multiplex PCR assay. TCRdb mirrors the immuneACCESS table, restricted to in-frame sequences. Some clones are absent from its copies; in checked studies, under half trace to an unresolved V gene, and the reason for the others is unknown. Present in this sample are around 15,000 clones, approximately 85% of which were seen just once. The ten biggest clones cover 9% to 10% of the sample. Here the sequenced sample was CD8+ T cells from peripheral blood mononuclear cells, taken in the second trimester of pregnancy. The chain links TRBV10-3 with TRBJ2-7; 7 junctional bases match TRBD1. The clonotype was recovered from a female donor in good health, enrolled as a control in a pregnancy study. Here is the DNA: TGTGCCATCAGTGGGACAGGCACCTACGAGCAGTACTTC. This yields the protein CAISGTGTYEQYF.